The clone carrying this TCR beta chain was counted ten times or more. CDR1 is SQVTM and CDR2 is ANQGSEA in the germline V gene. J was trimmed by 1 base and V by 7 bases; bases with no gene match: 4. The CDR3 has 12 residues. This sample is drawn from a study of blood T cells in healthy people across ages. Primers used in a second PCR of about 6 to 11 cycles were a sample-barcoded 5' primer and a J-beta primer mix. TCRdb reanalysed the 5' RACE reads using MiXCR and keeps one entry per CDR3 protein. The profile shows about 510,000 distinct CDR3 sequences, roughly a quarter of them singletons. This sample also appeared in a second study, on T cells of mothers and their children.

The chain is built from TRBV29-1 and TRBJ2-7, with 7 bases matching TRBD2. The origin of this receptor is a boy between 2 and 15 years old in good health. Sequenced material: blood. The chain's CDR3 is CSGRGSSYEQYF. For the CDR3, the DNA is TGCAGCGGCCGCGGGAGTTCCTACGAGCAGTACTTC.